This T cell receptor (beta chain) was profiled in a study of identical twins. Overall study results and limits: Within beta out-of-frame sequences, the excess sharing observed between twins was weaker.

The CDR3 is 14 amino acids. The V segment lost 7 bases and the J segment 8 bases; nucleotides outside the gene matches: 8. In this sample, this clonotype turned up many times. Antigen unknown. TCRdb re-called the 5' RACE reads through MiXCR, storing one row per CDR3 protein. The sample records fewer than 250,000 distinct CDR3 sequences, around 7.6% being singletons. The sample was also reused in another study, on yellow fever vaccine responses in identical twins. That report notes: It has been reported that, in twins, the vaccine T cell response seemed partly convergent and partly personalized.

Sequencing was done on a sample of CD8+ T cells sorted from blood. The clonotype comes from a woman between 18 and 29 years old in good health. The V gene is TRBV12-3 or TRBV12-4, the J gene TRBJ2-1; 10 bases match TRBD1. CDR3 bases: TGTGCCAGCACCAACCGGGACAGGGGCCATGAGCAGTTCTTC. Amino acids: CASTNRDRGHEQFF.